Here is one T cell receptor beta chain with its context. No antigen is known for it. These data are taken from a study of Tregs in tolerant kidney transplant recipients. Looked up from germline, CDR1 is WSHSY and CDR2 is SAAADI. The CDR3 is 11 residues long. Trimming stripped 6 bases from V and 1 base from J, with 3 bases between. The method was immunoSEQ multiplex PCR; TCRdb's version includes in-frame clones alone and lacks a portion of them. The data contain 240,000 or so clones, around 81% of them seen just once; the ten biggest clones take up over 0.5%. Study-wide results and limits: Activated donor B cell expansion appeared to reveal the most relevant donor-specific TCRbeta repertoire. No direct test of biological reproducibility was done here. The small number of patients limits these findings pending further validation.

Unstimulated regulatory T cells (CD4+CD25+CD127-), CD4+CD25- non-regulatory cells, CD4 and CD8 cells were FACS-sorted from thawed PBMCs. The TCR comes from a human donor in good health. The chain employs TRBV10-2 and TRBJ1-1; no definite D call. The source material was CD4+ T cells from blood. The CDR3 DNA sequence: TGCGCCAGCAGAGAGAACACTGAAGCTTTCTTT. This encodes CASRENTEAFF.